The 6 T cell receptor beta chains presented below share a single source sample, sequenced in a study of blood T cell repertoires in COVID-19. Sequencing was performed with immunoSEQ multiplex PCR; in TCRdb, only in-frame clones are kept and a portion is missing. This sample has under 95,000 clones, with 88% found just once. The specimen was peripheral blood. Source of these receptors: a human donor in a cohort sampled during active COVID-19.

The CDR3 protein is CASSPGQGNYEQYF. Here the CDR3 DNA reads TGTGCCAGCAGTCCCGGACAGGGTAACTACGAGCAGTACTTC. V gene TRBV2 combines with J gene TRBJ2-7; the match to TRBD1 covers 8 bases. Germline V gene sequence: CDR1 SNHLY, CDR2 FYNNEI. This CDR3 contains 14 residues. V lost 5 bases, J lost 3 bases, and 6 bases stayed unmatched.

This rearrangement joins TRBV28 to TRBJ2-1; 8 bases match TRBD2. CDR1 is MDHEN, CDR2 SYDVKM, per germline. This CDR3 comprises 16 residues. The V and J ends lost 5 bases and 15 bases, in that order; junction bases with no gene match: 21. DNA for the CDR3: TGTGCCAGCAGTGTTCCTTACTCCTTCGAGGCGGGAGGATTGTTCTTC. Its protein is CASSVPYSFEAGGLFF. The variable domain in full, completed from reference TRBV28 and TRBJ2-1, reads DVKVTQSSRYLVKRTGEKVFLECVQDMDHENMFWYRQDPGLGLRLIYFSYDVKMKEKGDIPEGYSVSREKKERFSLILESASTNQTSMYLCASSVPYSFEAGGLFFGPGTRLTVL.

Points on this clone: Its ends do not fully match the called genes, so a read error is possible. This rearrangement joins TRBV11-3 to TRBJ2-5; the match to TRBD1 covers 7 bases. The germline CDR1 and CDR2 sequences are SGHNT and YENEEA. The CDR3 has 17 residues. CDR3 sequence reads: CASSLERFGQGEETKYF. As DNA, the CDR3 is TGTGCCAGCAGCTTAGAAAGGTTCGGGCAGGGGGAAGAGACCAAGTACTTC.

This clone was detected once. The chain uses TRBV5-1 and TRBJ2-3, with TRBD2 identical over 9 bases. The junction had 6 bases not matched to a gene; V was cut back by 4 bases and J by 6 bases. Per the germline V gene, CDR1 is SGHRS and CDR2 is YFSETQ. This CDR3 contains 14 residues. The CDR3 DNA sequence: TGCGCCAGCAGCGGGACTAGCCCTTGGGATACGCAGTATTTT. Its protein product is CASSGTSPWDTQYF.

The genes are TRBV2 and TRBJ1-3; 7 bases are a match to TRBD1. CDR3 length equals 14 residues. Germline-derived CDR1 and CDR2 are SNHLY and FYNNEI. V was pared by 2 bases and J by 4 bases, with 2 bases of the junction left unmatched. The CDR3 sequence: CASSERGRGNTIYF. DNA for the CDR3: TGTGCCAGCAGTGAAAGGGGGCGCGGAAACACCATATATTTT. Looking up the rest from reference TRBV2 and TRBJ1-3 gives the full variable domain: EPEVTQTPSHQVTQMGQEVILRCVPISNHLYFYWYRQILGQKVEFLVSFYNNEISEKSEIFDDQFSVERPDGSNFTLKIRSTKLEDSAMYFCASSERGRGNTIYFGEGSWLTVV.

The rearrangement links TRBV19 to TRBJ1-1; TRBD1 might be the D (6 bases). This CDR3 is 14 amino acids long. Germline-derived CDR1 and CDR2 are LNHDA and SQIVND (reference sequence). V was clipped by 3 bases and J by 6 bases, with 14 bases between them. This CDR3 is CASSIMGARSEAFF. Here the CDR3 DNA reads TGTGCCAGTAGTATTATGGGGGCTAGGTCTGAAGCTTTCTTT.